The rows below give T cell receptor beta chains drawn from one sample of a study of T-cell reconstitution after alpha-beta-depleted transplantation in children. One entry per CDR3 protein, called by TCRdb with MiXCR from the PCR reads. This sample yields 450,000 to 700,000 distinct CDR3 sequences, of which over 20% are seen a single time; around a third belongs to the top ten. The input for sequencing was PBMCs, taken before TCRalphabeta/CD19-depleted stem cell transplant. The receptors originated from a boy under three years old with Wiskott-Aldrich syndrome, due to receive a stem cell transplant. Each CDR3 is given with its conserved first and last residue. A D gene is named only where the DNA matches it firmly. Rows may omit the clone size; those that give it use once, few, many or a size class.

j_call: TRBJ2-3
v_call: TRBV2
d_call: TRBD1
clone_size: -
cdr3_aa: CASSDGTGTDTQYF
cdr3_nt: TGTGCCAGCAGTGACGGGACAGGCACAGATACGCAGTATTTT

j_call: TRBJ2-2
v_call: TRBV7-6
d_call: -
clone_size: few
cdr3_aa: CASSPGMSRELFF
cdr3_nt: TGTGCCAGCAGCCCCGGTATGTCGCGGGAGCTGTTTTTT

j_call: TRBJ2-1
v_call: TRBV10-3
d_call: TRBD2
clone_size: -
cdr3_aa: CAILAGAEQFF
cdr3_nt: TGTGCCATCCTAGCGGGAGCTGAGCAGTTCTTC

j_call: TRBJ2-1
v_call: TRBV5-1
d_call: TRBD2
clone_size: few
cdr3_aa: CASSSTSSGSNEQFF
cdr3_nt: TGCGCCAGCAGCAGTACCTCTAGCGGGAGCAATGAGCAGTTCTTC

j_call: TRBJ2-5
v_call: TRBV7-8
d_call: -
clone_size: -
cdr3_aa: CASSGRTARETQYF
cdr3_nt: TGTGCCAGCAGCGGAAGGACAGCTCGGGAGACCCAGTACTTC

j_call: TRBJ1-4
v_call: TRBV25-1
d_call: TRBD1
clone_size: -
cdr3_aa: CASSERTGIEKLFF
cdr3_nt: TGTGCCAGCAGTGAACGGACAGGGATTGAAAAACTGTTTTTT

j_call: TRBJ2-2
v_call: TRBV19
d_call: TRBD2
clone_size: -
cdr3_aa: CASSAASGRRELFF
cdr3_nt: TGTGCCAGTAGTGCGGCTAGCGGGAGGAGGGAGCTGTTTTTT

j_call: TRBJ2-7
v_call: TRBV5-1
d_call: -
clone_size: few
cdr3_aa: CASSLAPGLGYEQYF
cdr3_nt: TGCGCCAGCAGCTTGGCGCCAGGGCTTGGCTACGAGCAGTACTTC

j_call: TRBJ2-4
v_call: TRBV5-1
d_call: -
clone_size: -
cdr3_aa: CASSLFSQNIQYF
cdr3_nt: TGCGCCAGCAGCTTGTTCAGTCAGAACATTCAGTACTTC

j_call: TRBJ1-2
v_call: TRBV5-8
d_call: -
clone_size: many
cdr3_aa: CASSFRELFHGYTF
cdr3_nt: TGTGCCAGCAGCTTCAGGGAACTATTTCATGGCTACACCTTC

j_call: TRBJ1-5
v_call: TRBV28
d_call: TRBD1
clone_size: -
cdr3_aa: CASRLRGQSNQPQHF
cdr3_nt: TGTGCCAGCAGACTCAGGGGGCAAAGCAATCAGCCCCAGCATTTT

j_call: TRBJ2-2
v_call: TRBV14
d_call: -
clone_size: -
cdr3_aa: CASSQAGLINTGELFF
cdr3_nt: TGTGCCAGCAGCCAAGCGGGACTGATAAACACCGGGGAGCTGTTTTTT

j_call: TRBJ2-1
v_call: TRBV11-2
d_call: TRBD2
clone_size: -
cdr3_aa: CASSLSGRATEQFF
cdr3_nt: TGTGCCAGCAGCTTAAGCGGGAGGGCCACTGAGCAGTTCTTC

j_call: TRBJ2-7
v_call: TRBV7-2
d_call: -
clone_size: -
cdr3_aa: CASRGGGGRYEQYF
cdr3_nt: TGTGCCAGCAGGGGAGGGGGAGGCCGATACGAGCAGTACTTC

j_call: TRBJ2-5
v_call: TRBV2
d_call: -
clone_size: -
cdr3_aa: CASSYRLFQETQYF
cdr3_nt: TGTGCCAGCAGTTACAGGCTATTCCAAGAGACCCAGTACTTC

j_call: TRBJ2-5
v_call: TRBV15
d_call: TRBD1
clone_size: -
cdr3_aa: CATRGRGFEETQYF
cdr3_nt: TGTGCCACCAGAGGCAGGGGGTTTGAAGAGACCCAGTACTTC

j_call: TRBJ2-1
v_call: TRBV10-3
d_call: TRBD2
clone_size: -
cdr3_aa: CAISEGGRANEQFF
cdr3_nt: TGTGCCATCAGTGAGGGCGGGAGGGCCAATGAGCAGTTCTTC

j_call: TRBJ2-7
v_call: TRBV5-6
d_call: -
clone_size: -
cdr3_aa: CASSREYEQYF
cdr3_nt: TGTGCCAGCAGCCGGGAGTACGAGCAGTACTTC

j_call: TRBJ2-7
v_call: TRBV5-5
d_call: -
clone_size: -
cdr3_aa: CASSLGPEVSEQYF
cdr3_nt: TGTGCCAGCAGCTTGGGACCCGAGGTGAGCGAGCAGTACTTC

j_call: TRBJ2-7
v_call: TRBV20-1
d_call: TRBD2
clone_size: few
cdr3_aa: CSARDRASGYYEQYF
cdr3_nt: TGCAGTGCTAGAGATCGGGCTAGCGGATACTACGAGCAGTACTTC

j_call: TRBJ2-1
v_call: TRBV5-1
d_call: TRBD2
clone_size: -
cdr3_aa: CASSPGTSGRGNYNEQFF
cdr3_nt: TGCGCCAGCAGCCCTGGGACTAGCGGGAGAGGAAACTACAATGAGCAGTTCTTC

j_call: TRBJ1-5
v_call: TRBV10-3
d_call: TRBD1
clone_size: few
cdr3_aa: CAIRETGAGQPQHF
cdr3_nt: TGTGCCATCAGGGAAACAGGGGCCGGGCAGCCCCAGCATTTT

j_call: TRBJ1-6
v_call: TRBV28
d_call: TRBD1
clone_size: few
cdr3_aa: CASSRGQGAGNSPLHF
cdr3_nt: TGTGCCAGCAGCAGGGGACAGGGGGCGGGTAATTCACCCCTCCACTTT

j_call: TRBJ2-3
v_call: TRBV5-1
d_call: TRBD2
clone_size: few
cdr3_aa: CASSFLAGTTDTQYF
cdr3_nt: TGCGCCAGCAGCTTCCTAGCGGGTACCACAGATACGCAGTATTTT

j_call: TRBJ2-5
v_call: TRBV18
d_call: TRBD2
clone_size: -
cdr3_aa: CASSPLAGSETQYF
cdr3_nt: TGTGCCAGCTCACCCTTAGCGGGATCCGAGACCCAGTACTTC

j_call: TRBJ2-1
v_call: TRBV10-3
d_call: TRBD2
clone_size: -
cdr3_aa: CAISVGLVNNNEQFF
cdr3_nt: TGTGCCATCAGTGTGGGACTAGTGAACAACAATGAGCAGTTCTTC

j_call: TRBJ2-3
v_call: TRBV5-1
d_call: -
clone_size: few
cdr3_aa: CASSLTPGQGTDTQYF
cdr3_nt: TGCGCCAGCAGCCTTACGCCGGGACAAGGCACAGATACGCAGTATTTT

j_call: TRBJ1-5
v_call: TRBV20-1
d_call: -
clone_size: few
cdr3_aa: CSARVGSNHPQHF
cdr3_nt: TGCAGTGCCAGGGTCGGTAGCAATCACCCCCAGCATTTT

j_call: TRBJ2-5
v_call: TRBV20-1
d_call: TRBD1
clone_size: -
cdr3_aa: CSAGQVSLQETQYF
cdr3_nt: TGCAGTGCGGGACAGGTTTCCCTCCAAGAGACCCAGTACTTC

j_call: TRBJ2-4
v_call: TRBV4-2
d_call: -
clone_size: -
cdr3_aa: CASSHREAKNIQYF
cdr3_nt: TGTGCCAGCAGCCATCGGGAGGCCAAAAACATTCAGTACTTC

j_call: TRBJ2-1
v_call: TRBV3-1
d_call: TRBD2
clone_size: -
cdr3_aa: CASSRRTSGTSYNEQFF
cdr3_nt: TGTGCCAGCAGCCGACGGACTAGCGGGACCTCCTACAATGAGCAGTTCTTC

j_call: TRBJ2-2
v_call: TRBV2
d_call: TRBD1
clone_size: -
cdr3_aa: CASRYNQGAQNTGELFF
cdr3_nt: TGTGCCAGCCGCTATAACCAGGGGGCACAAAACACCGGGGAGCTGTTTTTT

j_call: TRBJ2-5
v_call: TRBV5-1
d_call: TRBD2
clone_size: -
cdr3_aa: CASSRTSGRRQETQYF
cdr3_nt: TGCGCCAGCAGCCGGACTAGCGGGAGGAGACAAGAGACCCAGTACTTC

j_call: TRBJ2-2
v_call: TRBV14
d_call: TRBD2
clone_size: -
cdr3_aa: CASSQDVGGPVGELFF
cdr3_nt: TGTGCCAGCAGCCAAGATGTGGGAGGGCCCGTCGGGGAGCTGTTTTTT

j_call: TRBJ2-2
v_call: TRBV5-1
d_call: TRBD2
clone_size: few
cdr3_aa: CASSFSGRGVGELFF
cdr3_nt: TGCGCCAGCAGCTTCAGCGGGAGAGGTGTCGGGGAGCTGTTTTTT

j_call: TRBJ2-5
v_call: TRBV5-1
d_call: TRBD2
clone_size: -
cdr3_aa: CASSLSAGTETQYF
cdr3_nt: TGCGCCAGCAGCTTGTCAGCGGGAACTGAGACCCAGTACTTC

j_call: TRBJ2-7
v_call: TRBV28
d_call: -
clone_size: -
cdr3_aa: CASSLGPLYEQYF
cdr3_nt: TGTGCCAGCAGTTTAGGTCCTCTCTACGAGCAGTACTTC

j_call: TRBJ2-1
v_call: TRBV5-1
d_call: -
clone_size: few
cdr3_aa: CASSLRLDYTYNEQFF
cdr3_nt: TGCGCCAGCAGCCTCCGTTTGGACTATACCTACAATGAGCAGTTCTTC

j_call: TRBJ2-2
v_call: TRBV5-1
d_call: TRBD2
clone_size: -
cdr3_aa: CASSLEASGGNTGELFF
cdr3_nt: TGCGCCAGCAGCTTGGAAGCTAGCGGGGGGAACACCGGGGAGCTGTTTTTT

j_call: TRBJ1-2
v_call: TRBV9
d_call: TRBD1
clone_size: -
cdr3_aa: CASSETGGDYGYTF
cdr3_nt: TGTGCCAGCAGCGAGACAGGGGGCGACTATGGCTACACCTTC

j_call: TRBJ2-7
v_call: TRBV10-2
d_call: -
clone_size: -
cdr3_aa: CASSESERETPYEQYF
cdr3_nt: TGCGCCAGCAGTGAGTCAGAACGGGAGACTCCCTACGAGCAGTACTTC

j_call: TRBJ2-3
v_call: TRBV20-1
d_call: TRBD2
clone_size: few
cdr3_aa: CSATPLAGALYTQYF
cdr3_nt: TGCAGTGCTACTCCCCTAGCGGGAGCCCTCTATACGCAGTATTTT

j_call: TRBJ2-1
v_call: TRBV12-3/TRBV12-4
d_call: -
clone_size: few
cdr3_aa: CASTGSFYNEQFF
cdr3_nt: TGTGCCAGTACAGGGTCCTTCTACAATGAGCAGTTCTTC

j_call: TRBJ2-7
v_call: TRBV12-3/TRBV12-4
d_call: TRBD2
clone_size: -
cdr3_aa: CASSLLAAAGEQYF
cdr3_nt: TGTGCCAGCAGCCTTCTAGCGGCCGCAGGCGAGCAGTACTTC

j_call: TRBJ2-1
v_call: TRBV5-1
d_call: -
clone_size: -
cdr3_aa: CASSVRVSSYNEQFF
cdr3_nt: TGCGCCAGCAGCGTACGTGTTAGCTCCTACAATGAGCAGTTCTTC

j_call: TRBJ2-1
v_call: TRBV19
d_call: -
clone_size: -
cdr3_aa: CASKGSLLYNEQFF
cdr3_nt: TGTGCCAGTAAGGGTTCCCTCCTCTACAATGAGCAGTTCTTC

j_call: TRBJ2-1
v_call: TRBV28
d_call: -
clone_size: many
cdr3_aa: CASSLFGNEQFF
cdr3_nt: TGTGCCAGCAGTTTATTCGGTAATGAGCAGTTCTTC

j_call: TRBJ2-3
v_call: TRBV5-1
d_call: TRBD1
clone_size: once
cdr3_aa: CASSKTGATDTQYF
cdr3_nt: TGCGCCAGCAGCAAGACAGGGGCGACAGATACGCAGTATTTT

j_call: TRBJ2-1
v_call: TRBV10-3
d_call: TRBD2
clone_size: few
cdr3_aa: CAISSGRAYNEQFF
cdr3_nt: TGTGCCATCAGTAGCGGGAGGGCCTACAATGAGCAGTTCTTC

j_call: TRBJ1-2
v_call: TRBV5-1
d_call: -
clone_size: -
cdr3_aa: CASRRGQLIDGYTF
cdr3_nt: TGCGCCAGCAGACGAGGACAGCTAATCGACGGCTACACCTTC

j_call: TRBJ2-5
v_call: TRBV12-3/TRBV12-4
d_call: TRBD1
clone_size: few
cdr3_aa: CASSRQGWQETQYF
cdr3_nt: TGTGCCAGCAGCCGACAGGGCTGGCAAGAGACCCAGTACTTC